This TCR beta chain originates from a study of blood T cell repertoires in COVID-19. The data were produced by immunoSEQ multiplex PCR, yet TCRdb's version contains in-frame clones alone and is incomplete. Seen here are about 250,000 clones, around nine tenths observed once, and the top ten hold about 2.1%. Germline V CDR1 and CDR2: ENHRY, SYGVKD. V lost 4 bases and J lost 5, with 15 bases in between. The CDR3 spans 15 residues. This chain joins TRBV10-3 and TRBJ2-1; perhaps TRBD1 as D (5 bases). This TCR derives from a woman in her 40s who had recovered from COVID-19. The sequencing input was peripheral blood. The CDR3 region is CAISGGPSTHNEQFF. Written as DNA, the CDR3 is TGTGCCATCAGTGGGGGCCCGTCCACACACAATGAGCAGTTCTTC.